This T cell receptor beta chain was recovered during a study of cytomegalovirus exposure and HLA in healthy donors (dated by TCRdb to about 2017). Broadly, across the study: An earlier analysis of roughly 630 of the donors reported more than 250 Gb of sequence data and 120 million or so unique TCR beta sequences from 150 million to 200 million T cells. Among under 450 genotyped donors of the cohort, an average of roughly 240,000 unique TCR beta nucleotide sequences were sequenced per donor, around 18% of them non-productive. Class I and class II HLA loci were covered by the typing at four-digit resolution. In a later analysis, previously published TCR beta repertoires from 550 to 700 donors were re-analyzed and high-resolution HLA genotyping was added so that TCR occurrence patterns could be studied. Among the roughly 410 genotyped donors, around 81% belonged to the genetic ancestry cluster associated with self-reported Caucasian donors. Donor age, sex, ethnicity and CMV serostatus were compiled together with the repertoire data. To predict cytomegalovirus infection status, the study combined high-throughput TCR immunosequencing, statistical association of individual TCRs with disease status, and machine learning. An earlier analysis of around 580 of the donors used high-throughput TCR beta sequencing to judge whether each TCR beta V gene segment behaved as functional or pseudogenic. The number of donors typed differed by locus, with about 629-630 for A, B, C, DRB1 and DQB1, more than 500 for DQA1, 600 to 610 for DPA1, and under 490 for DPB1. Every discovery cohort repertoire had been produced on one sequencing platform. Four or five DR-DQ haplotypes were treated as single units for association and clustering because of strong linkage in the cohort. The study profiled the T cell repertoires of 666 subjects by immunosequencing and related them to cytomegalovirus serostatus. An early release that covered roughly 600 HLA-typed donors contained around 330 gigabases of sequencing data and roughly 84 million unique TCR sequences. A separate validation cohort of 100 to 150 different subjects was used in addition to the roughly 640-subject first cohort. Rather than using new phenotypic data, the later analysis identified candidate immune exposures from TCR beta sequences and from how often those sequences occurred across donors. In a later genetic analysis, genome-wide SNP genotypes for about three fifths of the 666 donors were used, and that subset was treated as a discovery cohort. The aim of the study was to test whether cataloging public T cell receptors could identify signatures of past pathogen exposure.

The paper's findings and limits, for the study overall: This cohort had only TCR beta chains sequenced, and the lack of alpha or paired-chain data limited which features could be detected. In vitro tests confirmed that a few of the cytomegalovirus-associated TCR beta chains recognize cytomegalovirus antigens. In an earlier analysis of fewer than 750 of the donors, most TCR beta V segments were observed in productive rearrangements about 90% or about 30% of the time, broadly matching IMGT annotations. In a later genetic analysis, a missense DCLRE1C variant was associated with V-gene and J-gene trimming of TCR beta chains, and the association was replicated in an independent cohort. Compared with the 666-donor mean, donors in an Asian-associated ancestry cluster had fewer N-insertions in productive TCRs, according to a later genetic analysis. A later analysis found that TCR association rates varied across HLA loci, with DRB1 alleles showing the most associated TCRs and HLA-C alleles the fewest. In a later analysis, HLA-associated TCR beta chains showed more clonal expansion and lower generation probabilities than non-associated chains that were equally common. A later analysis found that most CMV-associated TCR beta chains appeared HLA-restricted, with HLA associations seemingly driven largely by CMV exposure. Because HLA typing was missing for some donors at each locus, association tests included only the typed subset. Presence/absence analyses assumed roughly uniform sequencing depth across donors, an assumption that may not hold. Across donors, most TCR sequences were observed very rarely, whereas some public TCRs were present in many individuals. In both the original and validation cohorts, the classifier was reported to diagnose cytomegalovirus status with high specificity and sensitivity. In a later analysis, several top co-occurrence clusters were reported to appear linked to parvovirus B19, influenza, CMV and Epstein-Barr virus. Over 15 rarely observed V segments, including chromosome 9 orphons, were excluded from the earlier analysis of about 500 of the donors because counts were too low. Immune exposure information for the cohort was limited to CMV serostatus. Assigning TCR associations to individual alleles was difficult when HLA alleles, especially DR and DQ, strongly co-occurred. It was suggested by the authors that the approach could potentially be generalized to other disease states and immunological phenotypes. Specific HLA alleles were associated with over 15,000 TCR beta sequences at a false discovery rate of 0.05 in a later analysis. A total of 150 or so TCR beta chains were listed by the study as associated with cytomegalovirus. Linkage disequilibrium might explain the correlated functional status among segregating V segments, but an unknown experimental factor could not be ruled out. A further reported finding was that TCR beta sequences accurately predicted the HLA-A and HLA-B alleles for most subjects in the first cohort. A cluster of highly shared sequence variants was judged likely to be a technical artifact of the sequencing pipeline.

The cohort consisted of 650 to 850 healthy bone marrow donors. Cohort members were all nominally healthy when sampled, although unrecorded immune exposures were likely present. The donor tested CMV seronegative and was one of the 352 seronegative cohort members. Every donor gave a peripheral blood sample, and the peripheral blood mononuclear cells from that sample were used for TCR beta sequencing. Genomic DNA extraction from the blood cell samples was performed with the Qiagen DNeasy Blood Extraction Kit. Library method: the immunoSEQ multiplex PCR assay. For the multiplex PCR, a mixture combining 60 forward primers for TCR Vbeta segments and 13 reverse primers for TCR Jbeta segments was used. The CDR3 region of rearranged TCR beta genes was amplified from genomic DNA with a multiplex PCR assay. The amplified TCR beta libraries were sequenced on the Illumina HiSeq System as 87-base-pair reads. On the study's bioinformatics: A later analysis counted some 80 million unique TCR beta chains across the 550 to 750 repertoires, and roughly 11 million of these chains were shared by at least two donors. Raw reads were error-corrected and collapsed into unique sequences by a nearest-neighbor algorithm in which closely related sequences were merged to remove PCR and sequencing errors. Alignment of CDR3 sequences to IMGT reference sequences was used to assign V, D and J gene segments. For a sequence to be retained, a match of at least six nucleotides was required to both a V gene segment and a J gene segment. Rearrangements were called productive when the CDR3 lacked stop codons and stayed in frame with V and J; all others were non-productive. CDR3 was defined by IMGT convention, running from the second conserved V-encoded cysteine to the conserved J-encoded phenylalanine. In an earlier analysis of 500 to 650 of the donors, sequences lacking an unambiguous match to a single V gene segment were excluded. An earlier analysis of 587 of the donors called V segments functional above 56.7% productive rearrangements and segregating when the between-donor standard deviation exceeded 5%. A statistical classification framework was built to diagnose cytomegalovirus status from the catalog of TCR beta chain sequences. In a later analysis, V and J genes were assigned by comparing TCR nucleotide sequences against IMGT/GENE-DB human TR gene sequences. A later analysis assigned CDR3 sequences and most-parsimonious VDJ recombination scenarios with the TCRdist pipeline. In a later analysis, every TCR beta chain was defined by the combination of its CDR3 amino acid sequence and its V-gene family, and reads without a unique V-gene family were dropped. A later analysis removed over 500 highly shared, low-generation-probability nucleotide sequences to deal with suspected cross-contamination and a sequencing artifact. In a later analysis, a clonal expansion index was calculated for each public chain from normalized within-repertoire ranks of inferred template counts. In a later analysis, generation probabilities were computed with a VDJ recombination model fitted to out-of-frame rearrangements, and the resulting probabilities were checked against IGoR. A later analysis scored TCR-TCR, TCR-HLA and TCR-CMV co-occurrence with hypergeometric tests, applying a repertoire-size bias correction to TCR pairs. False discovery rates were estimated in a later analysis by permuting HLA or CMV assignments 20 times. In a later analysis, co-occurring TCRs were grouped with DBSCAN, and TCRdist sequence similarity was added when clustering was performed within HLA-allele-positive subsets. Repertoires with fewer than 30,000 or more than 120,000 public chains were left out of co-occurrence clustering, as were about five repertoires with anomalous nucleotide sharing. Here the immuneACCESS table is served through TCRdb, limited to in-frame sequences with V and J called. Missing clones are a known gap in these copies; in checked studies unresolved V genes cover under half, and the rest lacks a known reason. V and J calls plus clone size are reproduced from that table; the DNA served to infer D and trimming. This sample comprises around 170,000 clones, 60% to 85% of them detected only once. The top ten clonotypes cover under 2% of the sample.

To note about this clone: Its cognate antigen has yet to be identified. Base qualities were left out, and no much larger clone turns up one base away.

Sequenced: PBMCs. The clonotype was recovered from a man between 18 and 35 years old in good health and CMV-seronegative.

The DNA sequence follows: TGTGCCAGCAGCCAAGGTCCGACTAGCGGGGTTCATTACGAGCAGTACTTC. Its protein reads: CASSQGPTSGVHYEQYF. The rearrangement combines TRBV4-2 with TRBJ2-7, and TRBD2 aligns with 11 junction nucleotides. The CDR3 covers 17 residues, taking in both the cysteine and the phenylalanine. CDR3 DNA only is kept here, 51 bases in frame from base 1. For CDR1 and CDR2, the germline V gene lists LGHNA and YNFKEQ. V and J are trimmed by 1 base and 4 bases, and the gene matches miss 9 bases of the junction.